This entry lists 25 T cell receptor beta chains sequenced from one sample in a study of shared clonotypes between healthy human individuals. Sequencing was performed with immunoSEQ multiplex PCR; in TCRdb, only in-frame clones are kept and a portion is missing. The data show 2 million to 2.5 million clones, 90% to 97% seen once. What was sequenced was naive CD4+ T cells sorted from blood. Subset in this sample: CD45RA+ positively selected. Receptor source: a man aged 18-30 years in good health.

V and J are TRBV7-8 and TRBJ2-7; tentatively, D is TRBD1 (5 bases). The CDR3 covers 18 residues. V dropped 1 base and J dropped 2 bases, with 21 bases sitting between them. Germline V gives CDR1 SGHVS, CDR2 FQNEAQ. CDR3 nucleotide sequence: TGTGCCAGCAGCTTAGGGCCCCAGGAGCTGGGGCGTCCCTACGAGCAGTACTTC. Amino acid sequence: CASSLGPQELGRPYEQYF.

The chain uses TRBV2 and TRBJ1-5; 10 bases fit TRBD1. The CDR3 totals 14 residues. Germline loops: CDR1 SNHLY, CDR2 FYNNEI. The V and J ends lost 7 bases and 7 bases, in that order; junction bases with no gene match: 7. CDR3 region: CASTGQGMGQPQHF. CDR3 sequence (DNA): TGTGCCAGCACGGGACAGGGGATGGGACAGCCCCAGCATTTT.

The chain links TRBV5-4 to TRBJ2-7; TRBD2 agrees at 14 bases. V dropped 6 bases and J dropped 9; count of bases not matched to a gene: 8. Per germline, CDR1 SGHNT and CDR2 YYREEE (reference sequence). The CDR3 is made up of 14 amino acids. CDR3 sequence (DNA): TGTGCCAGCACCCAGGGACTAGCGGGAGTTGCGCAGTACTTC. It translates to CASTQGLAGVAQYF.

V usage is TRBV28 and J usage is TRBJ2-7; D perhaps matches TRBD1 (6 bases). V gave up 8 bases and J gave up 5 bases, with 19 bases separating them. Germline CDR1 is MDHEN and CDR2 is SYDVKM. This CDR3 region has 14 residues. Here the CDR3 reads CASPSGTPPHEQYF. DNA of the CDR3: TGTGCCAGCCCCTCCGGGACACCTCCCCACGAGCAGTACTTC.

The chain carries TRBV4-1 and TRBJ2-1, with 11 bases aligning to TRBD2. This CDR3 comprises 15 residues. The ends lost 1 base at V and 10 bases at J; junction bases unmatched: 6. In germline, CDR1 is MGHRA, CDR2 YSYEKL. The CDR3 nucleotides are TGCGCCAGCAGCCAAGGGCTAGCGGGAGGAGGGGAGCAGTTCTTC. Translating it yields CASSQGLAGGGEQFF.

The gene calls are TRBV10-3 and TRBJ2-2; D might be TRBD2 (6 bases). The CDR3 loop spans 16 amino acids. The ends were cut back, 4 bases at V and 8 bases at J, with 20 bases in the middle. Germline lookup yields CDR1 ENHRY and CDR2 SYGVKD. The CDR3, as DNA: TGTGCCATCAGTGGGGCCGGGACTGTCCCCCCAGGGGAGCTGTTTTTT. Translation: CAISGAGTVPPGELFF.

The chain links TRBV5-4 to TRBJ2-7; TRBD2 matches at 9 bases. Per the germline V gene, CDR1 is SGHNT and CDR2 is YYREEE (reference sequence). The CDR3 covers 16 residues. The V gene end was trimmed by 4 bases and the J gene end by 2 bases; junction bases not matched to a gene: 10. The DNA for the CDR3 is TGTGCCAGCAGCCGGGGGGGCCTAGCGGGGACCTACGAGCAGTACTTC. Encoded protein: CASSRGGLAGTYEQYF.

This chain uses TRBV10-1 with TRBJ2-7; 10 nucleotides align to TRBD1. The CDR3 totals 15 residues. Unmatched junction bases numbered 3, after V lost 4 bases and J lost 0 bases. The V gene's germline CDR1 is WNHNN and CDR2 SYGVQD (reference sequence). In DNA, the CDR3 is TGCGCCAGCAGTGTGGGACAGGGGTCCTCCTACGAGCAGTACTTC. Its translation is CASSVGQGSSYEQYF.

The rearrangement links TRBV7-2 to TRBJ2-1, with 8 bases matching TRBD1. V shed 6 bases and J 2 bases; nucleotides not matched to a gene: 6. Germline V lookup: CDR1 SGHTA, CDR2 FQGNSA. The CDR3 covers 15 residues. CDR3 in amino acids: CASRRDRGTYNEQFF. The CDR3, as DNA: TGTGCCAGCAGGCGTGACAGGGGAACCTACAATGAGCAGTTCTTC.

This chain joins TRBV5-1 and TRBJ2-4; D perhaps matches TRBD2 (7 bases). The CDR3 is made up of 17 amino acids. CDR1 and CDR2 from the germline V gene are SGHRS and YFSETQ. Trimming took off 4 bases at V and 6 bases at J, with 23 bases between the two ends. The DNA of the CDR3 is TGCGCCAGCAGCCCCTTTGCGGGGGCTCCGGTGGGAAACATTCAGTACTTC. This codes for CASSPFAGAPVGNIQYF.

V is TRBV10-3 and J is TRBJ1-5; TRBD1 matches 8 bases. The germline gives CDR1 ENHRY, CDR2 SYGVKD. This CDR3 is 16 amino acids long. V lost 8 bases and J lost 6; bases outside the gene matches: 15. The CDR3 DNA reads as TGTGCCATCTGCAGGAGAGGACAGGGAAGTTCTCAGCCCCAGCATTTT. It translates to CAICRRGQGSSQPQHF.

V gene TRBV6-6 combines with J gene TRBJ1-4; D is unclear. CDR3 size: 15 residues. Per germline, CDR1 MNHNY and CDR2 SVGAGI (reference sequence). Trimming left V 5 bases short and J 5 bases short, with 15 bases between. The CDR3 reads CASSLGSYGNEKLFF. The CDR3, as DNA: TGTGCCAGCAGTCTCGGGTCTTATGGCAATGAAAAACTGTTTTTT.

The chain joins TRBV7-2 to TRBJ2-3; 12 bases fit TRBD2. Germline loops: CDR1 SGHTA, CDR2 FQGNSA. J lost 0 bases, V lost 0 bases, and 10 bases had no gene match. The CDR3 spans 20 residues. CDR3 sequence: CASSLAPSGRALVSTDTQYF. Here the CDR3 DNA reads TGTGCCAGCAGCTTAGCCCCTAGCGGGAGGGCCCTCGTTAGCACAGATACGCAGTATTTT.

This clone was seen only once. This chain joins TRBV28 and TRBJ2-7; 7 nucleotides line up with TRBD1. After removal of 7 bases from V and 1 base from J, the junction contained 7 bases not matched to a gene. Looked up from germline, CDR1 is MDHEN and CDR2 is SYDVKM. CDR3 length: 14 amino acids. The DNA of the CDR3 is TGTGCCAGCACCGATCGGACAGGATCCTACGAGCAGTACTTC. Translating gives CASTDRTGSYEQYF.

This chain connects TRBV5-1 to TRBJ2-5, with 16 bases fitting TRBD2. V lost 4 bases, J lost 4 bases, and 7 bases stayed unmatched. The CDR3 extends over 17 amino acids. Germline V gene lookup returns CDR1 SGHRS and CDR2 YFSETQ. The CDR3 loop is CASSQGLAGGPSETQYF. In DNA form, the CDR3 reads TGCGCCAGCAGCCAGGGACTAGCGGGAGGGCCATCAGAGACCCAGTACTTC.

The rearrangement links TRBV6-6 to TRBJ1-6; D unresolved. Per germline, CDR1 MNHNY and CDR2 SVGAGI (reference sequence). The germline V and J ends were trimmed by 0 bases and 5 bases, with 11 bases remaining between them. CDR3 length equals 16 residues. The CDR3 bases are TGTGCCAGCAGTTACTCGAGGAGGGCCGATAATTCACCCCTCCACTTT. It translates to CASSYSRRADNSPLHF.

DNA of the CDR3: TGTGCCAGCAGCGCCTCCGTGGGTCGCGGTAATGAAAAACTGTTTTTT. Translating gives CASSASVGRGNEKLFF. The rearrangement links TRBV9 to TRBJ1-4; D gene ambiguous. The CDR3 loop spans 16 amino acids. Per the germline V gene, CDR1 is SGDLS and CDR2 is YYNGEE. Between the trimmed V and J ends, which lost 3 bases and 4 bases, there was a span of 16 bases. The variable domain in full, completed from reference TRBV9 and TRBJ1-4, reads DSGVTQTPKHLITATGQRVTLRCSPRSGDLSVYWYQQSLDQGLQFLIQYYNGEERAKGNILERFSAQQFPDLHSELNLSSLELGDSALYFCASSASVGRGNEKLFFGSGTQLSVL.

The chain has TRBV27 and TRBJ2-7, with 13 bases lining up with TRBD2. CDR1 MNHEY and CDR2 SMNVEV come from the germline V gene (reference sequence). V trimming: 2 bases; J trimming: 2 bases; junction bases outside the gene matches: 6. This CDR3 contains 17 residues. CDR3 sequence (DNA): TGTGCCAGCAGTTTAAAACTAGCGGGAGGGGGGCCCTACGAGCAGTACTTC. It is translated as CASSLKLAGGGPYEQYF.

The CDR3 DNA follows: TGTGCCAGTAGTACTGACAGGGCGAACACCGGGGAGCTGTTTTTT. Protein product: CASSTDRANTGELFF. V is TRBV19 and J is TRBJ2-2, with 7 nucleotides matching TRBD1. Germline V gene lookup returns CDR1 LNHDA and CDR2 SQIVND (reference sequence). The CDR3 length is 15 residues. V was clipped by 4 bases and J by 0 bases; unmatched bases: 2.

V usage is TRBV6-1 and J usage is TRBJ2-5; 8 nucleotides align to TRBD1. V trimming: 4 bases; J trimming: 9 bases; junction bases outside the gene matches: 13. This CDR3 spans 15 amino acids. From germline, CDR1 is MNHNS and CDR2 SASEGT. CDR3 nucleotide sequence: TGTGCCAGCAGTGTCGTCCGGGACAGGAGTGCCTCCCAGTACTTC. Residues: CASSVVRDRSASQYF.

The CDR3 protein is CASSLGTIQYF. The CDR3 DNA reads TGCGCCAGCAGCTTGGGAACGATTCAGTACTTC. The chain is built from TRBV5-1 and TRBJ2-4; D unresolved. CDR1 and CDR2 (germline): SGHRS, YFSETQ. Trimming shortened V by 0 bases and J by 10 bases, and 5 bases separated the two germline ends. This CDR3 has 11 residues. Together with reference TRBV5-1 and TRBJ2-4, the CDR3 gives the full variable domain: KAGVTQTPRYLIKTRGQQVTLSCSPISGHRSVSWYQQTPGQGLQFLFEYFSETQRNKGNFPGRFSGRQFSNSRSEMNVSTLELGDSALYLCASSLGTIQYFGAGTRLSVL.

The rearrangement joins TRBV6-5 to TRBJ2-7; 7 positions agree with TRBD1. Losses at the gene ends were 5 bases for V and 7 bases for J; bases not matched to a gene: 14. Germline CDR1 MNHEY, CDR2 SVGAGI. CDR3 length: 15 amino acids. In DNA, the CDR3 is TGTGCCAGCAGTCCACAGGGGCTACTGACGGGAGAGCAGTACTTC. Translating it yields CASSPQGLLTGEQYF.

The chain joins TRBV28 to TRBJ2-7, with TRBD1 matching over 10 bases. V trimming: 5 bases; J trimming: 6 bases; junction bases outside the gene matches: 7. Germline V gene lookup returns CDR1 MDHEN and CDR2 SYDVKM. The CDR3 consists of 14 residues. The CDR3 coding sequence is TGTGCCAGCAGTGACGACAGGGGGCAGCGCGAGCAGTACTTC. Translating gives CASSDDRGQREQYF.

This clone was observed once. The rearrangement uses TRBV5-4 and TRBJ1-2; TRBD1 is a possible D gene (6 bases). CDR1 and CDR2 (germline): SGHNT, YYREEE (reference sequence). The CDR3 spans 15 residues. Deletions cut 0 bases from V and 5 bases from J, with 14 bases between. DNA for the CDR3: TGTGCCAGCAGCTTGGCGAACAGGGCGACTTATGGCTACACCTTC. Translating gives CASSLANRATYGYTF.

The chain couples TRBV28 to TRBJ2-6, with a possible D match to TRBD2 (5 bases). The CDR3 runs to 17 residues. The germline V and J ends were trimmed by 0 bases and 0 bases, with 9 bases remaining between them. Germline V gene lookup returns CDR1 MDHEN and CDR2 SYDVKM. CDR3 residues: CASSLWATSSGANVLTF. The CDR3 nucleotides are TGTGCCAGCAGTTTATGGGCCACTAGCTCTGGGGCCAACGTCCTGACTTTC.